This T cell receptor beta chain originates from a study of blood T cell repertoires in COVID-19. Produced via immunoSEQ multiplex PCR; TCRdb's table is partial and in-frame only. The table lists approximately 34,000 clones, over 80% of them singletons. V was trimmed by 5 bases and J by 4 bases, leaving 11 bases between them. CDR3 length equals 13 residues. Germline V gene lookup returns CDR1 MNHNS and CDR2 SASEGT. Sequencing was carried out using peripheral blood. This clonotype was obtained from a human donor in a cohort sampled during active COVID-19. The chain is built from TRBV6-1 and TRBJ1-1, with unresolved D. The DNA of the CDR3 is TGTGCCAGCAGTTATCGCTATGGCACTGAAGCTTTCTTT. Residues: CASSYRYGTEAFF.